This T cell receptor (beta chain) was documented in a study of blood T cell repertoires in COVID-19. Looking at the study overall: The study drew acute and convalescent COVID-19 samples from the United States, Italy and Spain. T cells, B-cell-depleted T cells, or PBMCs supplied cDNA or gDNA.

The CDR3 totals 14 residues. The germline V gene encodes CDR1 SGHRS and CDR2 YFSETQ. Source study methods: Reference gene primer amplification in the assay estimated nucleated cell counts. Profiled with immunoSEQ multiplex PCR; TCRdb holds only in-frame clones, not every one. The DNA gave D and trimming, while V, J and clone size come from that table. This table has under 90,000 clones, approximately 88% appearing once. As concerns this clone: A junction boundary mismatches the germline segment, possibly from a read error.

The origin of this receptor is a man aged 55-75 years with acute or convalescent COVID-19. Sequenced material: peripheral blood. The chain combines TRBV5-1 with TRBJ1-1; TRBD1 agrees at 9 bases. The CDR3 spells CASSRTGVKTEAFF. In DNA, the CDR3 is TGCGCCAGCAGCAGGACAGGGGTGAAGACTGAAGCTTTCTTT.